This is a list of T cell receptor beta chains from one sample in a study of blood T cell repertoires in COVID-19. The repertoire was sequenced with immunoSEQ multiplex PCR; TCRdb's copy has only in-frame clones and lacks some. The profile shows about 71,000 clones, more than 80% of them singletons. Material for sequencing was peripheral blood. These receptor sequences come from a young man with acute or convalescent COVID-19. Each CDR3 is given with its conserved first and last residue. Each record gives: V gene, J gene, D gene, clone size, CDR3 DNA, CDR3 protein. The D gene is left open where the match is weak. For some rows the clone size is stated as once, few or many, or as a class when expanded; others skip it.

>TRBV12-3/TRBV12-4|TRBJ1-2|.|.
TGTGCCAGCAGTTTTCGCCGGGTGAATGGCTACACCTTC
CASSFRRVNGYTF
>TRBV23-1|TRBJ1-1|.|.
TGCGCCAGCAGTCTCAAAGCCAAAGCTTTCTTT
CASSLKAKAFF
>TRBV6-1|TRBJ1-1|TRBD1|.
TGTGCCAGCAGTGAAAGGGGACAGCCGAACACTGAAGCTTTCTTT
CASSERGQPNTEAFF
>TRBV3-1/TRBV3-2|TRBJ2-3|.|.
TGTGCCAGCAGCCGGGACTCGCGCACAGATACGCAGTATTTT
CASSRDSRTDTQYF
>TRBV5-1|TRBJ1-2|.|.
TGCGCCAGCAGCCCGGAGGGTCCCGTCTATGGCTACACCTTC
CASSPEGPVYGYTF
>TRBV10-3|TRBJ1-1|TRBD1|.
TGTGCCATCAAGGCCGGACAGGGGAACACTGAAGCTTTCTTT
CAIKAGQGNTEAFF
>TRBV9|TRBJ2-7|TRBD2|.
TGTGCCAGCAGCGTATCGGCTAGCGGGAGCAGGTACGAGCAGTACTTC
CASSVSASGSRYEQYF
>TRBV29-1|TRBJ1-3|.|.
TGCAGCGTTGATGGGGCCGCGGCGGACACCATATATTTT
CSVDGAAADTIYF
>TRBV2|TRBJ2-1|TRBD1|.
TGTGCCAGCAGTGGACAGGGGTTGTTCAATGAGCAGTTCTTC
CASSGQGLFNEQFF
>TRBV6-5|TRBJ1-1|.|.
TGTGCCAGCAGTTTTACGGGACTACCAAACACTGAAGCTTTCTTT
CASSFTGLPNTEAFF
>TRBV6-5|TRBJ2-1|TRBD1|.
TGTGCCAGCCGGGACAGGGGGCGAAATGAGCAGTTCTTC
CASRDRGRNEQFF
>TRBV30|TRBJ1-1|.|.
TGTGCCTGGAGTGTAAGCCCAGACATGAACACTGAAGCTTTCTTT
CAWSVSPDMNTEAFF
>TRBV27|TRBJ2-7|TRBD2|.
TGTGCCAGCAGGGGCCTCGGGACTAGCGGGACCGCAGCCTACGAGCAGTACTTC
CASRGLGTSGTAAYEQYF
>TRBV27|TRBJ1-1|TRBD1|.
TGTGCCAGCACCTTTAGTCAGGGGGCCACTGAAGCTTTCTTT
CASTFSQGATEAFF
>TRBV9|TRBJ1-3|.|once
TGTGCCAGCAGCAGACAGGCCCACTCTGGAAACACCATATATTTT
CASSRQAHSGNTIYF
>TRBV7-9|TRBJ2-1|.|.
TGTGCCAGCAGGGCTCCAGGTGAATACAATGAGCAGTTCTTC
CASRAPGEYNEQFF
>TRBV27|TRBJ2-1|TRBD1|.
TGTGCCAGCACCGAGAGGGGGCAGTTTGATGAGCAGTTCTTC
CASTERGQFDEQFF
>TRBV5-1|TRBJ1-6|.|.
TGCGCCAGCAGCCTGGGAGGAGGGGATAATTCACCCCTCCACTTT
CASSLGGGDNSPLHF
>TRBV12-3/TRBV12-4|TRBJ1-2|.|.
TGTGCCAGCAGTTTACAGGCTCGAGGCTACACCTTC
CASSLQARGYTF
>TRBV19|TRBJ1-5|TRBD1|.
TGTGCCAGTAGTATTGTCCCCAGGGGGCGGAGAAGCAATCAGCCCCAGCATTTT
CASSIVPRGRRSNQPQHF
>TRBV7-3|TRBJ2-5|TRBD2|.
TGTGCCAGCAGCTTAGGAGCGGGAGAGGAGACCCAGTACTTC
CASSLGAGEETQYF
>TRBV25-1|TRBJ2-1|TRBD1|.
TGTGCCAGCAGTGAACGATCTGGACAGGGGCTGTACAATGAGCAGTTCTTC
CASSERSGQGLYNEQFF